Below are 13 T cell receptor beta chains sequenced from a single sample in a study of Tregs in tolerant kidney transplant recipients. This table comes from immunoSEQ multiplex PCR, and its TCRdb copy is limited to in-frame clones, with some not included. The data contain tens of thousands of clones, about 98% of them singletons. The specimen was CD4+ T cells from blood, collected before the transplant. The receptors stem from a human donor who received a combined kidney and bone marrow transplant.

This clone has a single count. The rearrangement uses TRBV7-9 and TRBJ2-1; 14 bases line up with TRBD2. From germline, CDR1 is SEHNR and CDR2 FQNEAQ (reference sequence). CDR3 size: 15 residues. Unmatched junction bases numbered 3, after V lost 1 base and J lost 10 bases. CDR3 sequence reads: CASSLGGTSGREQFF. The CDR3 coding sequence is TGTGCCAGCAGCTTAGGAGGGACTAGCGGGAGAGAGCAGTTCTTC.

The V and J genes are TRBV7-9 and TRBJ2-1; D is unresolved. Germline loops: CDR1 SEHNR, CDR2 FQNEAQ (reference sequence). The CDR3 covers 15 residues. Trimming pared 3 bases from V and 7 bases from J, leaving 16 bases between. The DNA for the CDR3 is TGTGCCAGCAGCTTTCGACACTCCAGTCCAAATGAGCAGTTCTTC. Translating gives CASSFRHSSPNEQFF.

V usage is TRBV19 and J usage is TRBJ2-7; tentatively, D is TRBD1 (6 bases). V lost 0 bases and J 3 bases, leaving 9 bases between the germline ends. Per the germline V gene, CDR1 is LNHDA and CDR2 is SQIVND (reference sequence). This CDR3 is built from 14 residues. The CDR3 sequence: CASSIDRDNYEQYF. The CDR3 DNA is TGTGCCAGTAGTATAGACCGGGACAACTACGAGCAGTACTTC.

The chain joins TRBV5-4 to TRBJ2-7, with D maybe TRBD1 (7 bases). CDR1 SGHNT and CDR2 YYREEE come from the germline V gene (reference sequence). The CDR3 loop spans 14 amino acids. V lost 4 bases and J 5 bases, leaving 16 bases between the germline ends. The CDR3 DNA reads TGTGCCAGCAGCCAGAACAGGGGAGGACACGAGCAGTACTTC. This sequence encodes CASSQNRGGHEQYF.

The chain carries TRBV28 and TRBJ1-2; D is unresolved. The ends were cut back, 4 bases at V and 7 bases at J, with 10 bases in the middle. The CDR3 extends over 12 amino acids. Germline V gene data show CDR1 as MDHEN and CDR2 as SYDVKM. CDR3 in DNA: TGTGCCAGCAGTTACCCCCTCGGTGGCTACACCTTC. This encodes CASSYPLGGYTF.

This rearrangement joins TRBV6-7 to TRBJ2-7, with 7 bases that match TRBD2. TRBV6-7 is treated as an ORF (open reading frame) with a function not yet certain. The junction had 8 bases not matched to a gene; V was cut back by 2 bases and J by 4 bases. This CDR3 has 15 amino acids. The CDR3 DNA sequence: TGTGCCAGCAGTTACCGGGAGGATGAAGTTTACGAGCAGTACTTC. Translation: CASSYREDEVYEQYF.

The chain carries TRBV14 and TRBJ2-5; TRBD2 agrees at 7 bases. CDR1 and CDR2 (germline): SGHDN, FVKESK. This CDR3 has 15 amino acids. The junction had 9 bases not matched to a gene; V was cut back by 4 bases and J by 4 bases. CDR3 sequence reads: CASSPLLAVGETQYF. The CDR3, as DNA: TGTGCCAGCAGCCCTTTGCTAGCGGTGGGAGAGACCCAGTACTTC.

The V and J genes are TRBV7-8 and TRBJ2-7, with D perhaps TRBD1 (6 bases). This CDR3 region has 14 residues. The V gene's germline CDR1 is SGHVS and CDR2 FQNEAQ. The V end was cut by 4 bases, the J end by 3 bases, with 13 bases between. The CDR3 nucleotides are TGTGCCAGCAGCTCAACAGGGCTCTACTACGAGCAGTACTTC. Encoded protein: CASSSTGLYYEQYF.

The CDR3 DNA reads TGTGCCTGTGGGCGGGGGCTGACAGATACGCAGTATTTT. Translating gives CACGRGLTDTQYF. V gene TRBV30 combines with J gene TRBJ2-3; the D gene is possibly TRBD2 (7 bases). From germline, CDR1 is GTSNPN and CDR2 SVGIG (reference sequence). The CDR3 extends over 13 amino acids. V was pared by 6 bases and J by 3 bases, with 13 bases between.

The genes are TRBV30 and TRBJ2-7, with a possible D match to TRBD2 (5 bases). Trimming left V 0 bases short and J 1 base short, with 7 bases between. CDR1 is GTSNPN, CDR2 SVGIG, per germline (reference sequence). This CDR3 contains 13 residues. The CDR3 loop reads CAWSVTGSYEQYF. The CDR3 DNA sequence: TGTGCCTGGAGTGTAACGGGGTCCTACGAGCAGTACTTC.

CDR3 sequence reads: CASTSAGVRGYTF. The CDR3 DNA is TGTGCCAGCACCTCCGCAGGGGTCCGTGGCTACACCTTC. The gene calls are TRBV28 and TRBJ1-2; possible D gene TRBD1, 6 bases. Trimming took 7 bases from V and 7 from J, leaving 16 bases between them. The CDR3 has 13 residues. Germline V gives CDR1 MDHEN, CDR2 SYDVKM.

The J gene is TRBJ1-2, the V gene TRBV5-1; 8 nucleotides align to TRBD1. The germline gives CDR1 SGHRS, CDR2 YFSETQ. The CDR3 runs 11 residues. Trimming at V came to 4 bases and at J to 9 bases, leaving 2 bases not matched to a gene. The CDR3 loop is CASSGTGSYTF. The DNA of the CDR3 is TGCGCCAGCAGCGGGACAGGAAGCTACACCTTC.

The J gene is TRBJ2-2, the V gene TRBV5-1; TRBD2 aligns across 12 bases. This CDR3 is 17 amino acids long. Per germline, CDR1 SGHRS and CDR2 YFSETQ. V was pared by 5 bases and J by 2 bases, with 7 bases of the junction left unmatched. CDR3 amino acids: CASSPTGLAGNTGELFF. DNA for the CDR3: TGCGCCAGCAGTCCCACTGGACTAGCGGGAAACACCGGGGAGCTGTTTTTT.